These 30 T cell receptor beta chains originate from one sample sequenced in a study of lymphopenia after photon versus proton radiotherapy. Assay: immunoSEQ multiplex PCR; the TCRdb copy retains only in-frame clones and omits some. Of 10,000 to 15,000 clones in the sample, 80% to 90% were seen once. Sequencing used peripheral blood, obtained from a patient treated with proton-based radiotherapy. The receptors originated from a man between 60 and 75 years old with pancreatic cancer.

The rearrangement uses TRBV2 and TRBJ2-7; possibly TRBD1 or TRBD2 for D (6 bases each). V lost 8 bases, J lost 0 bases, and 11 bases lay in between. Germline assignment: CDR1 SNHLY and CDR2 FYNNEI. The CDR3 totals 13 residues. The CDR3 DNA is TGTGCCAGCGGCGGGACAACCTCCTACGAGCAGTACTTC. It encodes CASGGTTSYEQYF.

The chain uses TRBV2 and TRBJ2-7; a weak D match, TRBD2 (7 bases). The CDR3 extends over 15 amino acids. V was cut by 5 bases and J by 4 bases, with 18 bases left in between. Germline V gives CDR1 SNHLY, CDR2 FYNNEI. The chain's CDR3 is CASSYRGLAAYEQYF. For the CDR3, the DNA is TGTGCCAGCAGTTACCGGGGGCTAGCGGCTTACGAGCAGTACTTC.

This clone is classed as large. The V call is TRBV7-8, the J call TRBJ2-7; D is unclear. The V gene's germline CDR1 is SGHVS and CDR2 FQNEAQ. V lost 2 bases and J 6 bases, leaving 8 bases between the germline ends. The CDR3 totals 12 residues. In DNA, the CDR3 is TGTGCCAGCAGCTTACCCCCTTCCGAGCAGTACTTC. Encoded protein: CASSLPPSEQYF.

V and J are TRBV20-1 and TRBJ2-1, with D possibly being TRBD2 (6 bases). CDR1 and CDR2 (germline): DFQATT, SNEGSKA (reference sequence). The CDR3 has 11 amino acids. V lost 3 bases to trimming and J lost 9 bases, with 9 bases between them. The DNA for the CDR3 is TGCAGTGCTAGGGCGGGGCCTGAGCAGTTCTTC. Its translation: CSARAGPEQFF.

The V gene is TRBV2, the J gene TRBJ1-2; D is perhaps TRBD1 (5 bases). The CDR3 spans 14 residues. CDR1 SNHLY and CDR2 FYNNEI come from the germline V gene. V was shortened by 1 base and J by 5 bases, with 11 bases between the two germline ends. This chain's CDR3 is CASSEGRDRYGYTF. The CDR3, as DNA: TGTGCCAGCAGTGAAGGCAGGGACCGGTATGGCTACACCTTC. Looking up the rest from reference TRBV2 and TRBJ1-2 gives the full variable domain: EPEVTQTPSHQVTQMGQEVILRCVPISNHLYFYWYRQILGQKVEFLVSFYNNEISEKSEIFDDQFSVERPDGSNFTLKIRSTKLEDSAMYFCASSEGRDRYGYTFGSGTRLTVV.

The chain is built from TRBV18 and TRBJ2-5; the D is unclear. The J call is uncertain, as TRBJ2-7 better fits the DNA end. Germline V gene lookup returns CDR1 KGHSH and CDR2 LQKENI. CDR3 size: 14 residues. CDR3 sequence reads: CASSPTDRRREQYF. The CDR3, as DNA: TGTGCCAGCTCACCTACGGACCGCAGGCGCGAGCAGTACTTC.

This chain links TRBV10-3 with TRBJ2-3; 7 bases are a match to TRBD1. CDR1 and CDR2 (germline): ENHRY, SYGVKD. This CDR3 comprises 14 residues. V lost 6 bases and J lost 1; bases outside the gene matches: 4. CDR3 sequence: CAISEGQRTDTQYF. CDR3 in DNA: TGTGCCATCAGCGAGGGACAGCGCACAGATACGCAGTATTTT.

This chain uses TRBV5-1 with TRBJ2-7, with 8 bases fitting TRBD2. Germline V CDR1 and CDR2: SGHRS, YFSETQ. Trimming cost V 3 bases and J 1 base; bases outside gene matches: 9. This CDR3 region has 16 residues. For the CDR3, the DNA is TGCGCCAGCAGCTCGCGGGGGGTAGGACCTTCCTACGAGCAGTACTTC. Protein product: CASSSRGVGPSYEQYF.

V and J are TRBV11-2 and TRBJ2-1; D is unclear. V was shortened by 1 base and J by 6 bases, with 10 bases between the two germline ends. The CDR3 consists of 14 residues. The germline CDR1 and CDR2 sequences are SGHAT and FQNNGV. The CDR3: CASSLGSSANEQFF. The CDR3 DNA sequence: TGTGCCAGCAGCTTAGGCTCCTCGGCCAATGAGCAGTTCTTC.

V usage is TRBV28 and J usage is TRBJ2-3; 10 positions agree with TRBD1. The CDR3 runs to 16 residues. Germline CDR1 is MDHEN and CDR2 is SYDVKM. J was trimmed by 0 bases and V by 3 bases; bases with no gene match: 3. The CDR3 loop is CASSLMGQGSTDTQYF. As DNA, the CDR3 is TGTGCCAGCAGTTTGATGGGACAGGGGAGCACAGATACGCAGTATTTT.

The CDR3 DNA reads TGTGCCAGCAGCCCCTCGCCTGGAAACACCATATATTTT. Amino acids: CASSPSPGNTIYF. The rearrangement links TRBV7-6 to TRBJ1-3; D is uncertain. The ends were cut back, 5 bases at V and 2 bases at J, with 7 bases in the middle. There are 13 residues in the CDR3. Germline CDR1 is SGHVS and CDR2 is FNYEAQ.

The chain carries TRBV7-6 and TRBJ2-5; TRBD1 aligns across 12 bases. Trimming at V came to 1 base and at J to 8 bases, leaving 5 bases not matched to a gene. The germline V gene encodes CDR1 SGHVS and CDR2 FNYEAQ. The CDR3 has 15 amino acids. This chain's CDR3 is CASSLVGTGGATQYF. CDR3 coding DNA: TGTGCCAGCAGCTTAGTGGGGACAGGGGGCGCAACCCAGTACTTC.

The rearrangement links TRBV5-1 to TRBJ2-3; the D gene is possibly TRBD2 (5 bases). Germline loops: CDR1 SGHRS, CDR2 YFSETQ. The germline V and J ends were trimmed by 0 bases and 3 bases, with 11 bases remaining between them. The CDR3 is 15 amino acids. The CDR3 DNA reads TGCGCCAGCAGCTTGGGGAATTCGGGAACAGATACGCAGTATTTT. Translation: CASSLGNSGTDTQYF.

This chain uses TRBV9 with TRBJ1-1, with D possibly being TRBD1 (6 bases). This CDR3 is built from 13 residues. Germline V CDR1 and CDR2: SGDLS, YYNGEE. V dropped 8 bases and J dropped 1 base, with 12 bases sitting between them. CDR3 sequence: CASAQGPNTEAFF. DNA of the CDR3: TGTGCCAGTGCCCAGGGGCCGAACACTGAAGCTTTCTTT.

The chain has TRBV19 and TRBJ2-1; D may be TRBD2 (7 bases). This CDR3 spans 15 amino acids. V was clipped by 1 base and J by 5 bases, with 12 bases between them. From germline, CDR1 is LNHDA and CDR2 SQIVND (reference sequence). The CDR3 region has the DNA TGTGCCAGTAGTATAGCAGGGGACTACCACAATGAGCAGTTCTTC. This codes for CASSIAGDYHNEQFF.

This clone was observed once. The gene calls are TRBV30 and TRBJ2-6; D gene unclear. The CDR3 is 15 residues long. V gave up 0 bases and J gave up 0 bases, with 6 bases separating them. Germline CDR1 and CDR2: GTSNPN and SVGIG (reference sequence). In DNA form, the CDR3 reads TGTGCCTGGAGTGTTGACGACTCTGGGGCCAACGTCCTGACTTTC. This codes for CAWSVDDSGANVLTF.

The chain recombines TRBV7-8 with TRBJ2-2, with a weak D call TRBD2 (5 bases). The germline V and J ends were trimmed by 4 bases and 1 base, with 19 bases remaining between them. The CDR3 loop spans 18 amino acids. Germline V gene data show CDR1 as SGHVS and CDR2 as FQNEAQ. The CDR3 spells CASSSTALASRNTGELFF. CDR3 coding DNA: TGTGCCAGCAGCTCAACGGCGTTAGCGTCACGGAACACCGGGGAGCTGTTTTTT. The full variable domain, its missing parts supplied by reference TRBV7-8 and TRBJ2-2, is GAGVSQSPRYKVAKRGQDVALRCDPISGHVSLFWYQQALGQGPEFLTYFQNEAQLDKSGLPSDRFFAERPEGSVSTLKIQRTQQEDSAVYLCASSSTALASRNTGELFFGEGSRLTVL.

This clone was recorded once. J is TRBJ1-2 and V is TRBV5-6; D is perhaps TRBD1 (6 bases). Deletions cut 2 bases from V and 2 bases from J, with 16 bases between. CDR1 is SGHDT, CDR2 YYEEEE, per germline. The CDR3 sequence is 16 residues long. The CDR3 sequence is CASSLWWPGENYGYTF. CDR3 in DNA: TGTGCCAGCAGCTTATGGTGGCCAGGGGAGAACTATGGCTACACCTTC.

The CDR3 DNA follows: TGTGCCAGCAGCCCCCCAGGGGATAATGAGCAGTTCTTC. Translated: CASSPPGDNEQFF. V gene TRBV7-3 combines with J gene TRBJ2-1, with a weak D call TRBD1 (6 bases). The germline V and J ends were trimmed by 5 bases and 7 bases, with 12 bases remaining between them. Looked up from germline, CDR1 is SGHTA and CDR2 is FQGTGA. CDR3 length: 13 amino acids.

The rearrangement uses TRBV11-2 and TRBJ2-5, with a weak D call TRBD2 (6 bases). The DNA end favors TRBJ2-7, so the J call may be wrong. The CDR3 spans 16 residues. The V gene's germline CDR1 is SGHAT and CDR2 FQNNGV. The CDR3 region is CASSLAQGGAAYEQYF. The CDR3 bases are TGTGCCAGCAGCTTAGCCCAGGGAGGAGCGGCATACGAGCAGTACTTC.

The genes are TRBV6-1 and TRBJ2-1, with D perhaps matching TRBD1 (6 bases). The V gene lost 2 bases and the J gene lost 4 bases, with 15 bases spanning the gap. This CDR3 region has 16 residues. Germline CDR1 is MNHNS and CDR2 is SASEGT. The DNA for the CDR3 is TGTGCCAGCAGTGAATCGCCTACCAGGGGTTACAATGAGCAGTTCTTC. As protein: CASSESPTRGYNEQFF.

The rearrangement links TRBV18 to TRBJ2-7; D possibly matches TRBD1 or TRBD2 (5 bases each). Per the germline V gene, CDR1 is KGHSH and CDR2 is LQKENI. The CDR3 runs to 17 residues. V was pared by 4 bases and J by 0 bases, with 19 bases between. CDR3 in DNA: TGTGCCAGCTCACAAATCCCCGGGACCCTCGACTCCTACGAGCAGTACTTC. Translation gives CASSQIPGTLDSYEQYF.

The chain links TRBV6-9 to TRBJ1-2, with D tentatively TRBD1 (5 bases). This CDR3 spans 12 amino acids. Trimming removed 5 bases from V and 7 bases from J, with 11 bases in between. Per germline, CDR1 MNHGY and CDR2 SVAAGI. DNA of the CDR3: TGTGCCAGCAGTGTGGGGACTTCTGGCTACACCTTC. Translating gives CASSVGTSGYTF.

CDR3 in amino acids: CASSPGAGVSGNQPQHF. DNA for the CDR3: TGTGCCAGCAGCCCGGGGGCAGGGGTTTCGGGCAATCAGCCCCAGCATTTT. The chain recombines TRBV5-5 with TRBJ1-5; maybe TRBD1 (6 bases). The germline gives CDR1 SGHKS, CDR2 YYEKEE (reference sequence). The V gene lost 4 bases and the J gene lost 2 bases, with 19 bases spanning the gap. The CDR3 sequence is 17 residues long.

The rearrangement joins TRBV27 to TRBJ2-3; a weak D match, TRBD2 (5 bases). Germline V gene sequence: CDR1 MNHEY, CDR2 SMNVEV (reference sequence). The CDR3 has 15 residues. V gave up 6 bases and J gave up 0 bases, with 13 bases separating them. The CDR3 coding sequence is TGTGCCAGCAGACTATCTAGGACTAGCACAGATACGCAGTATTTT. Translated, it gives CASRLSRTSTDTQYF.

The count of this clone is one. The V gene is TRBV6-1, the J gene TRBJ2-1; D remains unclear. The V end was cut by 5 bases, the J end by 8 bases, with 7 bases between. The germline CDR1 and CDR2 sequences are MNHNS and SASEGT. CDR3 length: 11 amino acids. CDR3 protein: CASSPSDEQFF. The CDR3, as DNA: TGTGCCAGCAGTCCAAGTGATGAGCAGTTCTTC.

The chain carries TRBV18 and TRBJ2-5, with TRBD2 matching 9 bases. The CDR3 sequence is 16 residues long. V gave up 1 base and J gave up 2 bases; unmatched junction bases: 5. Germline V lookup: CDR1 KGHSH, CDR2 LQKENI. CDR3 region: CASSPLSGGLQETQYF. The CDR3 DNA reads TGTGCCAGCTCACCACTTAGCGGGGGCCTTCAAGAGACCCAGTACTTC.

About this clone itself: The junction differs from germline at one of its ends, possibly a read error. V and J are TRBV7-7 and TRBJ1-4; 9 bases align to TRBD1. Per germline, CDR1 SSHAT and CDR2 FNYEAQ (reference sequence). The CDR3 loop spans 21 amino acids. CDR3 bases: TGTGCTAGCAGTTTTACCGGTACAGGGGGCAAGTGGGTAAGGGATAATGAAAAACTGTTTTTT. This sequence encodes CASSFTGTGGKWVRDNEKLFF.

The chain links TRBV6-5 to TRBJ1-2; D is perhaps TRBD1 (6 bases). The V and J ends lost 5 bases and 4 bases respectively, with 17 bases between them. The CDR3 extends over 15 amino acids. Germline V gene lookup returns CDR1 MNHEY and CDR2 SVGAGI. CDR3 amino acids: CASSTTKGQGYGYTF. The CDR3 DNA reads as TGTGCCAGCAGTACCACCAAGGGACAAGGCTATGGCTACACCTTC.

The J gene is TRBJ1-2, the V gene TRBV30, with TRBD1 matching over 9 bases. The CDR3 has 13 amino acids. The ends lost 1 base at V and 3 bases at J; junction bases unmatched: 0. The germline V gene has CDR1 GTSNPN and CDR2 SVGIG (reference sequence). The CDR3 here is CAWSGQGDYGYTF. CDR3 nucleotides: TGTGCCTGGAGTGGACAGGGGGACTATGGCTACACCTTC.